The 21 T cell receptor beta chains presented below share a single source sample, sequenced in a study of PD-1 blockade in classical Hodgkin lymphoma. Sequencing was performed with immunoSEQ multiplex PCR; in TCRdb, only in-frame clones are kept and a portion is missing. The data contain roughly 90,000 clones, about four fifths of them singletons. Every patient relapsed after autologous stem cell transplantation, and brentuximab vedotin exposure varied. This sample comprised peripheral blood mononuclear cells (PBMCs), obtained before the second cycle of nivolumab. The receptor set was obtained from a human donor with classical Hodgkin lymphoma.

V and J are TRBV5-1 and TRBJ2-5; D might be TRBD1 (5 bases). CDR1 is SGHRS and CDR2 is YFSETQ in the germline V gene. V shed 4 bases and J shed 5 bases, with 18 bases lying between them. The CDR3 covers 15 residues. CDR3 in DNA: TGCGCCAGCAGCCCCCTGGTCTTAGGGGCCGAGACCCAGTACTTC. It codes for CASSPLVLGAETQYF.

The V and J genes are TRBV18 and TRBJ2-2, with TRBD1 matching over 10 bases. CDR1 is KGHSH and CDR2 is LQKENI in the germline V gene. CDR3 length equals 16 residues. V was pared by 3 bases and J by 2 bases, with 3 bases of the junction left unmatched. CDR3 bases: TGTGCCAGCTCACCTCGGACAGGGGGTAACACCGGGGAGCTGTTTTTT. Residues: CASSPRTGGNTGELFF.

The chain is built from TRBV23-1 and TRBJ2-7; D is undetermined. Being an ORF, TRBV23-1 has a function that is uncertain. Trimming took off 0 bases at V and 4 bases at J, with 10 bases between the two ends. The CDR3 is made up of 14 amino acids. CDR3 coding DNA: TGCGCCAGCAGTCAATCTGCAGGTAGGTACGAGCAGTACTTC. It encodes CASSQSAGRYEQYF.

This sequence joins TRBV2 and TRBJ2-7; possibly TRBD1 or TRBD2 for D (5 bases each). The CDR3 length is 13 residues. Germline assignment: CDR1 SNHLY and CDR2 FYNNEI. V was shortened by 8 bases and J by 6 bases, with 17 bases between the two germline ends. The CDR3 reads CASGEEGLSEQYF. CDR3 nucleotide sequence: TGTGCCAGCGGAGAAGAGGGGTTAAGCGAGCAGTACTTC.

The chain employs TRBV5-8 and TRBJ2-7; 7 positions agree with TRBD2. Germline V CDR1 and CDR2: SGHTS, YDEGEE. The ends lost 3 bases at V and 7 bases at J; junction bases unmatched: 10. The CDR3 sequence is 14 residues long. The CDR3 nucleotides are TGTGCCAGCAGCTCCCGAGCGGGGAAGGGAGAGCAGTACTTC. It yields the protein CASSSRAGKGEQYF. The full variable domain, rest sourced from reference TRBV5-8 and TRBJ2-7, is EAGVTQSPTHLIKTRGQQATLRCSPISGHTSVYWYQQALGLGLQFLLWYDEGEERNRGNFPPRFSGRQFPNYSSELNVNALELEDSALYLCASSSRAGKGEQYFGPGTRLTVT.

This chain connects TRBV9 to TRBJ2-1; 11 bases agree with TRBD2. The CDR3 is 21 amino acids. J was trimmed by 2 bases and V by 1 base; bases with no gene match: 17. The germline gives CDR1 SGDLS, CDR2 YYNGEE. The CDR3 loop is CASSVSGGLAGGRLAYNEQFF. CDR3 DNA: TGTGCCAGCAGCGTATCGGGGGGGCTAGCGGGAGGCCGCCTGGCCTACAATGAGCAGTTCTTC.

The chain carries TRBV15 and TRBJ2-7; possibly TRBD1 for D (6 bases). Trimming took off 0 bases at V and 5 bases at J, with 14 bases between the two ends. The length of the CDR3 is 15 residues. Looked up from germline, CDR1 is LNHNV and CDR2 is YYDKDF (reference sequence). CDR3 nucleotide sequence: TGTGCCACCAGCAGAGATCGACAGGTGATCAACGAGCAGTACTTC. Its translation: CATSRDRQVINEQYF.

This clone was counted a few times. The chain recombines TRBV5-1 with TRBJ1-1; 11 bases are a match to TRBD1. The CDR3 has 15 residues. CDR1 is SGHRS and CDR2 is YFSETQ in the germline V gene. The trim removed 4 bases at V and 4 bases at J, leaving 6 bases unmatched. The CDR3 region is CASSGAGTGGTEAFF. DNA for the CDR3: TGCGCCAGCAGCGGAGCCGGGACAGGGGGCACTGAAGCTTTCTTT.

The V gene is TRBV6-5, the J gene TRBJ2-7, with D perhaps TRBD1 or TRBD2 (5 bases each). Germline V gene data show CDR1 as MNHEY and CDR2 as SVGAGI. This CDR3 has 15 residues. The V end was cut by 0 bases, the J end by 7 bases, with 16 bases between. CDR3: CASSYSLGATREQYF. The CDR3 DNA follows: TGTGCCAGCAGTTACTCCCTCGGGGCTACGAGGGAGCAGTACTTC.

This clone was observed a handful of times. Within the sample, other DNA sequences also encode this same CDR3. The chain couples TRBV30 to TRBJ2-1, with D uncertain. The CDR3 consists of 13 residues. Germline CDR1 GTSNPN, CDR2 SVGIG (reference sequence). Deletions cut 3 bases from V and 9 bases from J, with 15 bases between. The CDR3 is CAWSVPGAGEQFF. Written as DNA, the CDR3 is TGTGCCTGGAGCGTCCCGGGTGCAGGTGAGCAGTTCTTC.

The chain recombines TRBV11-1 with TRBJ2-1; TRBD2 aligns across 13 bases. Germline CDR1 reads SGHAT; CDR2 reads FQDESV (reference sequence). Losses at the gene ends were 3 bases for V and 2 bases for J; bases not matched to a gene: 7. The length of the CDR3 is 18 residues. The CDR3 nucleotides read TGTGCCAGCAGCTTGGTAGCACTAGCGGGAGGGGCCTACAATGAGCAGTTCTTC. Protein product: CASSLVALAGGAYNEQFF.

This chain links TRBV25-1 with TRBJ1-5; the D gene is possibly TRBD1 (6 bases). Between the trimmed V and J ends, which lost 4 bases and 6 bases, there was a span of 10 bases. This CDR3 has 13 residues. The germline V gene encodes CDR1 MGHDK and CDR2 SYGVNS. The CDR3 coding sequence is TGTGCCAGCAGTGGCCCGGGGGCTCAGCCCCAGCATTTT. Protein product: CASSGPGAQPQHF.

V usage is TRBV28 and J usage is TRBJ2-2, with D possibly being TRBD2 (7 bases). CDR3 length equals 15 residues. Germline lookup yields CDR1 MDHEN and CDR2 SYDVKM. Trimming left V 8 bases short and J 1 base short, with 14 bases between. The CDR3 is CASLRGLQNTGELFF. The DNA for the CDR3 is TGTGCCAGCCTCAGGGGACTACAGAACACCGGGGAGCTGTTTTTT.

The chain is built from TRBV5-1 and TRBJ2-7, with 9 bases fitting TRBD1. CDR1 is SGHRS, CDR2 YFSETQ, per germline. This CDR3 spans 14 amino acids. V lost 6 bases to trimming and J lost 5 bases; unmatched junction nucleotides: 9. The CDR3 here is CASNTGQGGDEQYF. The CDR3 bases are TGCGCCAGCAATACGGGACAGGGAGGCGACGAGCAGTACTTC.

The V gene is TRBV28, the J gene TRBJ2-6, with a weak D call TRBD2 (6 bases). There are 18 residues in the CDR3. V lost 6 bases to trimming and J lost 0 bases, with 18 bases between them. Germline CDR1 MDHEN, CDR2 SYDVKM. CDR3 DNA: TGTGCCAGCAGCCCTCCCGGGACTCCCTACTCTGGGGCCAACGTCCTGACTTTC. This gives the protein CASSPPGTPYSGANVLTF.

The chain combines TRBV7-2 with TRBJ1-1, with a tentative D call TRBD1 (6 bases). Trimming shortened V by 2 bases and J by 1 base, and 11 bases separated the two germline ends. The CDR3 runs 15 residues. In germline, CDR1 is SGHTA, CDR2 FQGNSA. CDR3 residues: CASSLINRENTEAFF. The CDR3 DNA follows: TGTGCCAGCAGCTTAATCAACAGGGAGAACACTGAAGCTTTCTTT.

This chain links TRBV28 with TRBJ2-7, with 9 nucleotides matching TRBD1. V lost 7 bases, J lost 7 bases, and 17 bases stayed unmatched. The CDR3 totals 16 residues. CDR1 is MDHEN, CDR2 SYDVKM, per germline. The CDR3 loop is CASTSMRGQGFGEQYF. CDR3 nucleotide sequence: TGTGCCAGCACCTCAATGAGGGGACAGGGATTTGGGGAGCAGTACTTC.

This clone was seen only a few times. The V gene is TRBV30, the J gene TRBJ1-5; the D gene is possibly TRBD1 (6 bases). Germline assignment: CDR1 GTSNPN and CDR2 SVGIG (reference sequence). This CDR3 spans 14 amino acids. Trimming cost V 2 bases and J 6 bases, with 14 bases left between them. CDR3 amino acids: CAWSRGHGGQPQHF. The CDR3 DNA reads TGTGCCTGGAGTAGGGGACACGGGGGTCAGCCCCAGCATTTT.

The V and J genes are TRBV6-1 and TRBJ1-5; TRBD1 might be the D (6 bases). Trimming took off 4 bases at V and 11 bases at J, with 24 bases between the two ends. Germline-derived CDR1 and CDR2 are MNHNS and SASEGT. The CDR3 length is 16 residues. The CDR3, as DNA: TGTGCCAGCAGTGCCACTCGGGGGGCCTTGCGGGGGGCCCAGCATTTT. Amino acids: CASSATRGALRGAQHF.

The genes are TRBV28 and TRBJ2-4; no firm D call. Between the trimmed V and J ends, which lost 3 bases and 0 bases, there was a span of 12 bases. This CDR3 comprises 16 residues. Germline CDR1 reads MDHEN; CDR2 reads SYDVKM. In nucleotides, the CDR3 is TGTGCCAGCAGTTTGGGCGGAGCAGTAGCCAAAAACATTCAGTACTTC. Its protein product is CASSLGGAVAKNIQYF.

The chain joins TRBV4-2 to TRBJ1-2, with unresolved D. With 1 base removed from V and 8 bases from J, the gap between germline ends came to 11 bases. Germline V gene data show CDR1 as LGHNA and CDR2 as YNFKEQ. CDR3 length: 13 residues. The CDR3 spells CASSQGPADGYTF. The CDR3 bases are TGTGCCAGCAGCCAAGGTCCGGCGGACGGCTACACCTTC.